These 17 T cell receptor beta chains came from one sample sequenced in a study of T cell changes during pregnancy in multiple sclerosis. The protocol was immunoSEQ multiplex PCR, while the TCRdb copy is restricted to in-frame clones and leaves out a portion. The repertoire includes under 65,000 clones, roughly 93% of them detected once, and 3.5% to 4.5% sits in the top ten. Sequencing was performed on CD8+ T cells from peripheral blood mononuclear cells, taken in the second trimester of pregnancy. The source of these receptors is a female donor with multiple sclerosis, enrolled in a pregnancy study.

This chain joins TRBV27 and TRBJ2-7; unclear D gene. Germline lookup yields CDR1 MNHEY and CDR2 SMNVEV (reference sequence). V lost 4 bases and J lost 7, with 14 bases in between. This CDR3 region has 13 residues. The CDR3 here is CASSYLGALEQYF. CDR3 coding DNA: TGTGCCAGCAGTTACCTTGGAGCATTGGAGCAGTACTTC.

V usage is TRBV7-9 and J usage is TRBJ1-1; 9 nucleotides align to TRBD1. V shed 6 bases, J shed 11 bases, and the junction held 10 bases outside the gene matches. The CDR3 is made up of 13 amino acids. Looked up from germline, CDR1 is SEHNR and CDR2 is FQNEAQ (reference sequence). The CDR3 loop reads CASRGQGPRSAFF. CDR3 in DNA: TGTGCCAGCAGAGGACAGGGGCCCCGGTCGGCTTTCTTT.

This clone is a singleton in its sample. This chain connects TRBV29-1 to TRBJ2-2; D may be TRBD2 (7 bases). The CDR3 is 14 amino acids. The ends were cut back, 0 bases at V and 7 bases at J, with 12 bases in the middle. Per germline, CDR1 SQVTM and CDR2 ANQGSEA. CDR3 in amino acids: CSVEDGGGGGELFF. Here the CDR3 DNA reads TGCAGCGTTGAAGATGGGGGGGGCGGCGGGGAGCTGTTTTTT.

The chain is built from TRBV13 and TRBJ2-5, with 7 bases identical to TRBD1. This CDR3 comprises 15 residues. Germline V gene data show CDR1 as PRHDT and CDR2 as FYEKMQ (reference sequence). With V trimmed by 4 bases and J by 2 bases, 7 bases remained unmatched. The CDR3 DNA sequence: TGTGCCAGCAGCTCCTCCGGGACAGAACAAGAGACCCAGTACTTC. It yields the protein CASSSSGTEQETQYF.

The J gene is TRBJ2-5, the V gene TRBV7-3; 8 nucleotides line up with TRBD2. The germline V gene encodes CDR1 SGHTA and CDR2 FQGTGA. J lost 4 bases, V lost 5 bases, and 6 bases had no gene match. The CDR3 sequence is 14 residues long. In DNA, the CDR3 is TGTGCCAGCAGCCGCAGCGGGGGATTAGAGACCCAGTACTTC. This sequence encodes CASSRSGGLETQYF. Full variable domain (missing parts from reference TRBV7-3 and TRBJ2-5): GAGVSQTPSNKVTEKGKYVELRCDPISGHTALYWYRQSLGQGPEFLIYFQGTGAADDSGLPNDRFFAVRPEGSVSTLKIQRTERGDSAVYLCASSRSGGLETQYFGPGTRLLVL.

This chain's CDR3 is CAYRTPNTGELFF. The CDR3 DNA is TGTGCCTACAGGACACCCAACACCGGGGAGCTGTTTTTT. This rearrangement joins TRBV2 to TRBJ2-2; possibly TRBD1 for D (5 bases). The CDR3 extends over 13 amino acids. Germline loops: CDR1 SNHLY, CDR2 FYNNEI. V was cut by 11 bases and J by 2 bases, with 12 bases left in between.

V and J are TRBV7-2 and TRBJ2-1, with 15 bases matching TRBD2. The CDR3 runs 16 residues. Germline V gene sequence: CDR1 SGHTA, CDR2 FQGNSA. V shed 5 bases and J 9 bases; nucleotides not matched to a gene: 8. This CDR3 is CASSPGLAGGAGEQFF. The CDR3 DNA sequence: TGTGCCAGCAGCCCGGGACTAGCGGGGGGAGCAGGTGAGCAGTTCTTC.

The chain has TRBV7-6 and TRBJ2-7, with D possibly being TRBD2 (5 bases). The CDR3 length is 15 residues. Germline V gene data show CDR1 as SGHVS and CDR2 as FNYEAQ. Trimming took 6 bases from V and 3 from J, leaving 18 bases between them. CDR3 region: CASSMYGERDYEQYF. The DNA of the CDR3 is TGTGCCAGCAGTATGTACGGGGAGCGCGACTACGAGCAGTACTTC.

The rearrangement links TRBV6-1 to TRBJ1-3; weak D call: TRBD1 (6 bases). Germline V CDR1 and CDR2: MNHNS, SASEGT. The length of the CDR3 is 17 residues. V lost 2 bases to trimming and J lost 2 bases, with 16 bases between them. The CDR3 DNA sequence: TGTGCCAGCAGTGAATTAGCAGGGGAGTTCGCTGGAAACACCATATATTTT. Translation: CASSELAGEFAGNTIYF.

This chain joins TRBV7-6 and TRBJ2-2; 7 nucleotides align to TRBD1. The trim removed 6 bases at V and 1 base at J, leaving 5 bases unmatched. The CDR3 sequence is 15 residues long. Germline lookup yields CDR1 SGHVS and CDR2 FNYEAQ. For the CDR3, the DNA is TGTGCCAGCAGTCGTAGGGGGCGGAACACCGGGGAGCTGTTTTTT. It specifies CASSRRGRNTGELFF.

The chain recombines TRBV4-3 with TRBJ2-7; D is possibly TRBD1 (6 bases). The germline CDR1 and CDR2 sequences are LGHNA and YSLEER. V lost 4 bases and J lost 2, with 18 bases in between. This CDR3 has 16 amino acids. The DNA of the CDR3 is TGCGCCAGCAGCCTAGATCGCACAGGGATGACCTACGAGCAGTACTTC. Protein: CASSLDRTGMTYEQYF.

This chain links TRBV27 with TRBJ2-7, with D possibly matching TRBD1 (6 bases). Trimming removed 2 bases from V and 6 bases from J, with 14 bases in between. The germline V gene encodes CDR1 MNHEY and CDR2 SMNVEV (reference sequence). The CDR3 consists of 14 residues. The CDR3 protein is CASSLPISGAEQYF. CDR3 DNA sequence: TGTGCCAGCAGTTTACCCATATCAGGGGCCGAGCAGTACTTC.

DNA of the CDR3: TGCGCCAGCAGCTTCCGGACAGCCCCGAGTGGGGAGACCCAGTACTTC. Its translation is CASSFRTAPSGETQYF. This chain links TRBV5-1 with TRBJ2-5; possible D gene TRBD1, 6 bases. With 2 bases removed from V and 5 bases from J, the gap between germline ends came to 19 bases. Germline CDR1 and CDR2: SGHRS and YFSETQ. The CDR3 contains 16 residues.

The J gene is TRBJ2-7, the V gene TRBV15; 8 positions agree with TRBD1. From germline, CDR1 is LNHNV and CDR2 YYDKDF (reference sequence). The J segment lost 0 bases and the V segment lost 3 bases, leaving 10 bases of the junction unmatched. The CDR3 extends over 17 amino acids. CDR3 sequence: CATSSTLGQESSYEQYF. DNA of the CDR3: TGTGCCACCAGCAGCACCTTGGGACAGGAGAGCTCCTACGAGCAGTACTTC.

The chain employs TRBV4-3 and TRBJ1-5, with TRBD1 identical over 9 bases. Per germline, CDR1 LGHNA and CDR2 YSLEER. V lost 0 bases, J lost 6 bases, and 6 bases stayed unmatched. The CDR3 has 16 amino acids. The CDR3 reads CASSQDRGQGSQPQHF. The DNA for the CDR3 is TGCGCCAGCAGCCAAGATAGGGGACAGGGTTCTCAGCCCCAGCATTTT.

CDR3 in amino acids: CATSSTGEAFF. CDR3 bases: TGTGCCACCAGCAGTACAGGGGAAGCTTTCTTT. V and J are TRBV15 and TRBJ1-1, with a possible D match to TRBD1 (6 bases). There are 11 residues in the CDR3. V was pared by 3 bases and J by 8 bases, with 7 bases between. CDR1 LNHNV and CDR2 YYDKDF come from the germline V gene (reference sequence).

The chain employs TRBV7-8 and TRBJ2-5; tentatively, D is TRBD2 (6 bases). Germline V gene lookup returns CDR1 SGHVS and CDR2 FQNEAQ. The CDR3 has 15 amino acids. V was pared by 5 bases and J by 2 bases, with 15 bases between. CDR3 DNA sequence: TGTGCCAGCAGCCCCGTCGGAGGGACTCAAGAGACCCAGTACTTC. Encoded protein: CASSPVGGTQETQYF.